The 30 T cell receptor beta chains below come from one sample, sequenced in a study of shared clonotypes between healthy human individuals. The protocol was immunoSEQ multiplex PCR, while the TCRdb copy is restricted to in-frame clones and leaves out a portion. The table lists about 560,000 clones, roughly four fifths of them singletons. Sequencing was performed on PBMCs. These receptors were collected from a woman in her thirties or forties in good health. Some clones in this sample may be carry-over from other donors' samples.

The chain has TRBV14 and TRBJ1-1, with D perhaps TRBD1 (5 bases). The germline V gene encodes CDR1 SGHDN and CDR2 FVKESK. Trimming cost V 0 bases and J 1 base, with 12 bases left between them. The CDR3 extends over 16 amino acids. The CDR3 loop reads CASSQDHGGTNTEAFF. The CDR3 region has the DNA TGTGCCAGCAGCCAAGACCATGGAGGGACGAACACTGAAGCTTTCTTT. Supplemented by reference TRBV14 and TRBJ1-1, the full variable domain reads EAGVTQFPSHSVIEKGQTVTLRCDPISGHDNLYWYRRVMGKEIKFLLHFVKESKQDESGMPNNRFLAERTGGTYSTLKVQPAELEDSGVYFCASSQDHGGTNTEAFFGQGTRLTVV.

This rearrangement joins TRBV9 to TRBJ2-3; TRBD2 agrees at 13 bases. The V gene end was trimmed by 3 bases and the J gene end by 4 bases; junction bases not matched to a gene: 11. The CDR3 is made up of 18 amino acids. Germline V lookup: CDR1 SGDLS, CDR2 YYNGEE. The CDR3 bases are TGTGCCAGCAGCGCAAGACTAGCGGGAGGCCCCCCCCCAGATACGCAGTATTTT. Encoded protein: CASSARLAGGPPPDTQYF.

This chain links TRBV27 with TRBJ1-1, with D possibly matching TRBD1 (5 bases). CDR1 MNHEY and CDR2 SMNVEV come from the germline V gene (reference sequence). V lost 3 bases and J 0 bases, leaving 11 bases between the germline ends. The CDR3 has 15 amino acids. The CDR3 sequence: CASSFTGAMNTEAFF. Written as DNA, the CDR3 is TGTGCCAGCAGTTTTACAGGCGCCATGAACACTGAAGCTTTCTTT.

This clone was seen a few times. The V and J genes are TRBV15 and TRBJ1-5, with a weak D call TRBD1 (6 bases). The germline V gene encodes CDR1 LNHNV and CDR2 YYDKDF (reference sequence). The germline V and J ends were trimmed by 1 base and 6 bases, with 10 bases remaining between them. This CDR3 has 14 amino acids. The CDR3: CATSRGGAGQPQHF. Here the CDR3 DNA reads TGTGCCACCAGCAGAGGGGGGGCGGGTCAGCCCCAGCATTTT. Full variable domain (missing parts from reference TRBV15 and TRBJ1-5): DAMVIQNPRYQVTQFGKPVTLSCSQTLNHNVMYWYQQKSSQAPKLLFHYYDKDFNNEADTPDNFQSRRPNTSFCFLDIRSPGLGDTAMYLCATSRGGAGQPQHFGDGTRLSIL.

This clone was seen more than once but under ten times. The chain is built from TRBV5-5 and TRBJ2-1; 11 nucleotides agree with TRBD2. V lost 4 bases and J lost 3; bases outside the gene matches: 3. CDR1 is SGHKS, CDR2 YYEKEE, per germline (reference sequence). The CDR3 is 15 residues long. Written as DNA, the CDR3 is TGTGCCAGCAGCGCCGGGACTAGCGGCTACAATGAGCAGTTCTTC. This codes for CASSAGTSGYNEQFF.

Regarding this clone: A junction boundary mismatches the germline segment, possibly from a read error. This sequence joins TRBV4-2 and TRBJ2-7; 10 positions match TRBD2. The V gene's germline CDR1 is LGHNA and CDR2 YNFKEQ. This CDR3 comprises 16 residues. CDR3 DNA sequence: TGTGCCGGCAGCCCGCGGACTAGCGGCACCGGGGACGAGCAGTACTTC. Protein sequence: CAGSPRTSGTGDEQYF.

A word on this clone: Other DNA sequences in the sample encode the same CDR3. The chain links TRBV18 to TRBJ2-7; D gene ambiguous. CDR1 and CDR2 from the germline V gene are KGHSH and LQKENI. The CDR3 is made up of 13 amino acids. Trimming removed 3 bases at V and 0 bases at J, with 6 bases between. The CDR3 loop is CASSPGSSYEQYF. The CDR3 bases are TGTGCCAGCTCACCTGGATCCTCCTACGAGCAGTACTTC.

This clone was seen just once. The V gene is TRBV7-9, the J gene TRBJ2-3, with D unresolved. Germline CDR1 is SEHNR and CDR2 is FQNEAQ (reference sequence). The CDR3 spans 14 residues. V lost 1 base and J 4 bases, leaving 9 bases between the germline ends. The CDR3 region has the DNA TGTGCCAGCAGCTTAGTGGGAATTGCAGATACGCAGTATTTT. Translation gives CASSLVGIADTQYF.

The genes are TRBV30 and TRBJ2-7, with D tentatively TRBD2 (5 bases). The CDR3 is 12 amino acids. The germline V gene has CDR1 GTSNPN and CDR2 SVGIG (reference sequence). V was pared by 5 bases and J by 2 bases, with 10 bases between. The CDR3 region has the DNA TGTGCCTGGGGGAGTAACGCCTACGAGCAGTACTTC. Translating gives CAWGSNAYEQYF.

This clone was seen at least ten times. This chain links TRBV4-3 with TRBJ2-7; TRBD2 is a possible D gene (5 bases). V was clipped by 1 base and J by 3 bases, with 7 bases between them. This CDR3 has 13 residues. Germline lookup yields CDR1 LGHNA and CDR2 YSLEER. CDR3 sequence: CASSQGGYYEQYF. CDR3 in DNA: TGCGCCAGCAGCCAAGGAGGGTACTACGAGCAGTACTTC.

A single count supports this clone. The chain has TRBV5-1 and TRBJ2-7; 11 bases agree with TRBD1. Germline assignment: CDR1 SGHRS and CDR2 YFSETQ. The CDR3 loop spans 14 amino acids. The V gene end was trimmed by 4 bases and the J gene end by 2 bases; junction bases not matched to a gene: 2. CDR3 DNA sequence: TGCGCCAGCAGCCGGGGACAGGGGGCCTACGAGCAGTACTTC. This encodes CASSRGQGAYEQYF.

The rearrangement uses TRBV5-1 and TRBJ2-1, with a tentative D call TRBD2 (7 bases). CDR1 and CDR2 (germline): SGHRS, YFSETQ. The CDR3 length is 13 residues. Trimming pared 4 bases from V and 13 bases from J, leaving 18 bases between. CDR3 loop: CASSPGGGFPQFF. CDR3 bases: TGCGCCAGCAGCCCGGGCGGGGGCTTCCCACAGTTCTTC.

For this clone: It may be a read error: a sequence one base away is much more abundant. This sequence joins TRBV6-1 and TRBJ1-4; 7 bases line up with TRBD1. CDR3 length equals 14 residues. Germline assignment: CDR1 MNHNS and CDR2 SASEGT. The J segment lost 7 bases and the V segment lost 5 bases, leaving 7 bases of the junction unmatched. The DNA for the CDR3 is TGTGCCAGCAGTAGTACAGGGGTGGGTGAAAAACTGTTTTTT. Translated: CASSSTGVGEKLFF.

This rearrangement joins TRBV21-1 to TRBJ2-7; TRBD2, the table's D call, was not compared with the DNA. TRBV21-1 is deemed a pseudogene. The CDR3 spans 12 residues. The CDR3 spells CASGPLEEEQYF. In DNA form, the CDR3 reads TGTGCCAGCGGGCCTCTGGAGGAAGAGCAGTACTTC.

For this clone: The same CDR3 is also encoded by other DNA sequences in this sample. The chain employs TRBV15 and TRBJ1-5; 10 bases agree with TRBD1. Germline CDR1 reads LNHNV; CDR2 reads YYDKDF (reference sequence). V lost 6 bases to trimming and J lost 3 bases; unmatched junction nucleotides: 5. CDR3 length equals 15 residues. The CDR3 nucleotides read TGTGCCACCAGTCGGGACAGGGGTTCCAATCAGCCCCAGCATTTT. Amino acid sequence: CATSRDRGSNQPQHF. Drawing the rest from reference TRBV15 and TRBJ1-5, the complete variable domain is DAMVIQNPRYQVTQFGKPVTLSCSQTLNHNVMYWYQQKSSQAPKLLFHYYDKDFNNEADTPDNFQSRRPNTSFCFLDIRSPGLGDTAMYLCATSRDRGSNQPQHFGDGTRLSIL.

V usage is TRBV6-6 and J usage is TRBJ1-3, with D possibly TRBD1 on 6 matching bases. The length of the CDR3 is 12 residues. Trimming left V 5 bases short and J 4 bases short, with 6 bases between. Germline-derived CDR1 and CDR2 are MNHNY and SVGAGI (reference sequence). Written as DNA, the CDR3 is TGTGCCAGCAGTGGACAGGGAAACACCATATATTTT. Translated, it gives CASSGQGNTIYF.

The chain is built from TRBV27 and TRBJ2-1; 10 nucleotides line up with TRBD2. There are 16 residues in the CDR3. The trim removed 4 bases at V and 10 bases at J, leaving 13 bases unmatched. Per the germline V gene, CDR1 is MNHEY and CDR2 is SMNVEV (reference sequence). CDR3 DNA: TGTGCCAGCAGTTCTGGACTAGCGGACTTCGGGCGGGAGCAGTTCTTC. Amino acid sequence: CASSSGLADFGREQFF.

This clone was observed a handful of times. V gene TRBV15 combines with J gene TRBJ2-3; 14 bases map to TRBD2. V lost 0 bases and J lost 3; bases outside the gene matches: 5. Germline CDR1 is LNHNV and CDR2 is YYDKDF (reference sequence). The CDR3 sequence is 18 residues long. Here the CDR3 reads CATSRDRLAGGGTDTQYF. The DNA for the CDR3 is TGTGCCACCAGCAGAGACAGACTAGCGGGAGGGGGGACAGATACGCAGTATTTT.

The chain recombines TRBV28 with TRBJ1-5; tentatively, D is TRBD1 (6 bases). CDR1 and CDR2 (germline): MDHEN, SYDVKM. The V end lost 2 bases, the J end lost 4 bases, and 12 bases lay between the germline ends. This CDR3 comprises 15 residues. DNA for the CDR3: TGTGCCAGCAGTTTAGTGGACAGCATAAATCAGCCCCAGCATTTT. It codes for CASSLVDSINQPQHF.

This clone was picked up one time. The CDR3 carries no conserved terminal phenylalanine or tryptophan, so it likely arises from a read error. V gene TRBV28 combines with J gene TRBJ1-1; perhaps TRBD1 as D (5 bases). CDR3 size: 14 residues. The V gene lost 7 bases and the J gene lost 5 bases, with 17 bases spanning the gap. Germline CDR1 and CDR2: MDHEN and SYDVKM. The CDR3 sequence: CASTKPQGNTEAFL. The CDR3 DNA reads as TGTGCCAGCACAAAACCCCAGGGTAATACTGAAGCTTTCCTT.

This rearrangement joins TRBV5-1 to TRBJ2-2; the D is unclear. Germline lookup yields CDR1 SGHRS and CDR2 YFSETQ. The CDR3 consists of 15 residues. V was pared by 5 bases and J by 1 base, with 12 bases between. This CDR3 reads CASSPTSGNTGELFF. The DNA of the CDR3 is TGCGCCAGCAGTCCCACGAGTGGGAACACCGGGGAGCTGTTTTTT.

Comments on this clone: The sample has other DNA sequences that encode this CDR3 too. This CDR3 is CASSGGFYEQYF. CDR3 nucleotide sequence: TGTGCCAGCAGTGGGGGGTTCTACGAGCAGTACTTC. V gene TRBV2 combines with J gene TRBJ2-7, with D tentatively TRBD1 or TRBD2 (5 bases each). Deletions cut 4 bases from V and 3 bases from J, with 7 bases between. Germline V CDR1 and CDR2: SNHLY, FYNNEI. There are 12 residues in the CDR3.

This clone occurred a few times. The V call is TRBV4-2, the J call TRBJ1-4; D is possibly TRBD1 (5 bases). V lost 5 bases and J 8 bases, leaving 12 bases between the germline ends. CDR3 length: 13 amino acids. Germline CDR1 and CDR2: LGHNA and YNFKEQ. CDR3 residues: CASSGGTEEKLFF. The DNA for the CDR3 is TGTGCCAGCAGCGGCGGGACTGAAGAAAAACTGTTTTTT.

DNA for the CDR3: TGTGCCAGTAGTATTATCCAGGGAACGAGGAATCAGCCCCAGCATTTT. It specifies CASSIIQGTRNQPQHF. The V and J genes are TRBV19 and TRBJ1-5, with a weak D call TRBD1 (5 bases). Germline loops: CDR1 LNHDA, CDR2 SQIVND (reference sequence). The CDR3 runs 16 residues. Trimming took off 3 bases at V and 4 bases at J, with 16 bases between the two ends.

CDR3 DNA sequence: TGTGCCAGCAGCGTCATCGCTGGGGGGGCTGACTCCTACGAGCAGTACTTC. Translation gives CASSVIAGGADSYEQYF. The chain employs TRBV5-4 and TRBJ2-7; maybe TRBD2 (7 bases). Germline lookup yields CDR1 SGHNT and CDR2 YYREEE (reference sequence). The CDR3 covers 17 residues. The V gene lost 4 bases and the J gene lost 0 bases, with 20 bases spanning the gap. Full variable domain (missing parts from reference TRBV5-4 and TRBJ2-7): ETGVTQSPTHLIKTRGQQVTLRCSSQSGHNTVSWYQQALGQGPQFIFQYYREEENGRGNFPPRFSGLQFPNYSSELNVNALELDDSALYLCASSVIAGGADSYEQYFGPGTRLTVT.

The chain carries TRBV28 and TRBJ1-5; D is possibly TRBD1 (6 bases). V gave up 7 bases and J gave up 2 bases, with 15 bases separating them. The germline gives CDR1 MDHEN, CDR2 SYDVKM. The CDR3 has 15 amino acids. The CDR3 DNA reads TGTGCCAGCACCCTTTGGGGGGCTGGCAATCAGCCCCAGCATTTT. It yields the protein CASTLWGAGNQPQHF.

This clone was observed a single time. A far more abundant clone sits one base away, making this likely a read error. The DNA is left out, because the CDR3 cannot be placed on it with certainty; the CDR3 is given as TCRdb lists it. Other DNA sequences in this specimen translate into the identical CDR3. CDR3 in amino acids: CASSVGLGSSNYGYTF. V gene TRBV9 combines with J gene TRBJ1-2. The CDR3 spans 16 amino acids, including both terminal residues. Looked up from germline, CDR1 is SGDLS and CDR2 is YYNGEE.

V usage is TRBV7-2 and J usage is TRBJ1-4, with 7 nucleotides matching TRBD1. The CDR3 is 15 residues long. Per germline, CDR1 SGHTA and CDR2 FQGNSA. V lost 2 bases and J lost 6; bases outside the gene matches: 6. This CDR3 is CASSLPRQGYEKLFF. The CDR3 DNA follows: TGTGCCAGCAGCTTACCCAGACAGGGTTATGAAAAACTGTTTTTT.

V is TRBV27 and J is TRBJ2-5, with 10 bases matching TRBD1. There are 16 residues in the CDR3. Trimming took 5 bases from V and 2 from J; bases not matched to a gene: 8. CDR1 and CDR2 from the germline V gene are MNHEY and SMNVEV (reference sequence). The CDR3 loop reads CASSAPMDRGQETQYF. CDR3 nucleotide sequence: TGTGCCAGCAGTGCCCCCATGGACAGGGGGCAAGAGACCCAGTACTTC.

The CDR3 is CASSPPVGTDTQYF. The DNA of the CDR3 is TGCGCCAGCAGCCCTCCGGTAGGCACAGATACGCAGTATTTT. V and J are TRBV4-1 and TRBJ2-3, with D unclear. V was trimmed by 4 bases and J by 1 base, leaving 9 bases between them. The CDR3 length is 14 residues. Looked up from germline, CDR1 is MGHRA and CDR2 is YSYEKL.